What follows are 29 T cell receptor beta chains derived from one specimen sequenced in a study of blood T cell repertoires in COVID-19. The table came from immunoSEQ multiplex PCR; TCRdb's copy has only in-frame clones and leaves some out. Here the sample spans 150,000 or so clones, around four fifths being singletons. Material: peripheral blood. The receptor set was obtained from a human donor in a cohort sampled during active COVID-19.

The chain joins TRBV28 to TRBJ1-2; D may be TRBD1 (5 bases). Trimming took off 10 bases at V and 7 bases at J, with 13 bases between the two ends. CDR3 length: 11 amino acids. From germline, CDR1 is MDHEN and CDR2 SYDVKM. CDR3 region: CATRRGVGYTF. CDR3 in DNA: TGTGCCACCAGGCGGGGGGTTGGCTACACCTTC.

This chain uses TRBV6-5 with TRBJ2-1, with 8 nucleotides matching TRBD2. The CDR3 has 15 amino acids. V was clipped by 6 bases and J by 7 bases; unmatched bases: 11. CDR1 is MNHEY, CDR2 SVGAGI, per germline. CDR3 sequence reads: CASRGGLGSSNEQFF. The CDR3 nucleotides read TGTGCCAGCAGGGGGGGACTAGGCAGTTCGAATGAGCAGTTCTTC.

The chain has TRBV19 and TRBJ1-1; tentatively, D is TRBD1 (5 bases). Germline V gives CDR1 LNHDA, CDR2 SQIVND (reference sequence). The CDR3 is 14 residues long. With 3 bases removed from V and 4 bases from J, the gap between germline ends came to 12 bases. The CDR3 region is CASSMQGEATEAFF. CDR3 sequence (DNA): TGTGCCAGTAGTATGCAGGGTGAGGCCACTGAAGCTTTCTTT.

CDR3 region: CASSYWDSSTDTQYF. The CDR3 DNA is TGTGCCAGCAGCTACTGGGACAGCAGCACAGATACGCAGTATTTT. The V call is TRBV11-2, the J call TRBJ2-3, with TRBD1 matching 7 bases. CDR3 length equals 15 residues. Germline V gives CDR1 SGHAT, CDR2 FQNNGV. With V trimmed by 4 bases and J by 0 bases, 4 bases remained unmatched.

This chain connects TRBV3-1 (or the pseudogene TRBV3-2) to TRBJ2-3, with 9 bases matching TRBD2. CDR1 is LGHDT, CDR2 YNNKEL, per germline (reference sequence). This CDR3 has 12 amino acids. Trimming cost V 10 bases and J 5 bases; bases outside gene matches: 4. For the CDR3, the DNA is TGTGCCACTATGACTAGCGGAGATACGCAGTATTTT. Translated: CATMTSGDTQYF.

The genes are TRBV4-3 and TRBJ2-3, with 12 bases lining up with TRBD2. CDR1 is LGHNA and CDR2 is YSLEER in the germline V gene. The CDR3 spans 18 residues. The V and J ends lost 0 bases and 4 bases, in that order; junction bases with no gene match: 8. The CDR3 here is CASSQEGPSGGAPDTQYF. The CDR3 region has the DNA TGCGCCAGCAGCCAAGAAGGCCCTAGCGGGGGGGCTCCAGATACGCAGTATTTT.

As DNA, the CDR3 is TGCGCCAGCAGCTTGGGGGGGACTCCGTCCTACGAGCAGTACTTC. Residues: CASSLGGTPSYEQYF. V is TRBV5-1 and J is TRBJ2-7; TRBD2 might be the D (6 bases). There are 15 residues in the CDR3. CDR1 SGHRS and CDR2 YFSETQ come from the germline V gene. With 0 bases removed from V and 1 base from J, the gap between germline ends came to 11 bases.

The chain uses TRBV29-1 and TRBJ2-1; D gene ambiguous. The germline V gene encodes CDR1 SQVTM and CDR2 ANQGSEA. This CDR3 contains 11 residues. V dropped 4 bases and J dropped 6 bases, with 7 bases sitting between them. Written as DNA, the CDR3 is TGCAGCGTTGGGGCCGTCAATGAGCAGTTCTTC. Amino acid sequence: CSVGAVNEQFF.

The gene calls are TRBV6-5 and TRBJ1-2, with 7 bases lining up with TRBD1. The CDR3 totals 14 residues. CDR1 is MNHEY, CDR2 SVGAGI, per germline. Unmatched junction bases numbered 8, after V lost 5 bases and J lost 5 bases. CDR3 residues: CASSRGGQMYGYTF. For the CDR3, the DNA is TGTGCCAGCAGTAGAGGGGGACAGATGTATGGCTACACCTTC.

CDR3 bases: TGCGCCAGCAGCGTCCGGGACAGTACCTACGAGCAGTACTTC. Its protein is CASSVRDSTYEQYF. The rearrangement links TRBV5-1 to TRBJ2-7; 7 bases align to TRBD1. V gave up 4 bases and J gave up 2 bases; unmatched junction bases: 6. Germline V lookup: CDR1 SGHRS, CDR2 YFSETQ. The CDR3 sequence is 14 residues long.

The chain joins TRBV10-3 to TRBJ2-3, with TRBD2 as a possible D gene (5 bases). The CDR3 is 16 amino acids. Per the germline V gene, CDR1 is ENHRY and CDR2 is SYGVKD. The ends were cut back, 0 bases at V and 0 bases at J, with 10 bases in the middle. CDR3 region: CAISESEVISTDTQYF. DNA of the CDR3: TGTGCCATCAGTGAGTCGGAGGTGATTAGCACAGATACGCAGTATTTT.

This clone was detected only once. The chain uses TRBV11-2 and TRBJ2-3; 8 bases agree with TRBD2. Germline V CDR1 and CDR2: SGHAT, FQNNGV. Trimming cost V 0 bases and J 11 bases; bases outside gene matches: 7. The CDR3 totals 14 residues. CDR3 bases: TGTGCCAGCAGCTTAGAACGGGGGGGCCTTCAGCAGTATTTT. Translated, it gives CASSLERGGLQQYF.

CDR3 residues: CASSWAGGRTWGDTQYF. The CDR3 nucleotides are TGTGCCAGCAGCTGGGCAGGGGGGCGGACGTGGGGAGATACGCAGTATTTT. The chain carries TRBV7-2 and TRBJ2-3; D perhaps matches TRBD1 (7 bases). Trimming shortened V by 4 bases and J by 5 bases, and 22 bases separated the two germline ends. The CDR3 extends over 17 amino acids. Looked up from germline, CDR1 is SGHTA and CDR2 is FQGNSA.

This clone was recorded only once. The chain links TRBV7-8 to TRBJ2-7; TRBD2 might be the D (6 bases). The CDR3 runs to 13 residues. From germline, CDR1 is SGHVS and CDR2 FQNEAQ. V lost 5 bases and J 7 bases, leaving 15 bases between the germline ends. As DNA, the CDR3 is TGTGCCAGCAGCATGAACGGGAGAATGGAGCAGTACTTC. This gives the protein CASSMNGRMEQYF.

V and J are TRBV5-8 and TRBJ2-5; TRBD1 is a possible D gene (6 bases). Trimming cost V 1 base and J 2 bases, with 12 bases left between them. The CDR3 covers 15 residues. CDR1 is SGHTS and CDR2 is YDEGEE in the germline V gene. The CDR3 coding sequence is TGTGCCAGCAGCTTGTTTAGGGGGTGGCAAGAGACCCAGTACTTC. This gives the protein CASSLFRGWQETQYF.

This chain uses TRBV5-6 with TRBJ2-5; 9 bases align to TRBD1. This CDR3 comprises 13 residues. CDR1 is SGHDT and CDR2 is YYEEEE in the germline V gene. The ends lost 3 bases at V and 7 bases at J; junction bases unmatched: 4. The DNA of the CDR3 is TGTGCCAGCAGCTGGGACAGGGAGGGGACCCAGTACTTC. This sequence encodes CASSWDREGTQYF.

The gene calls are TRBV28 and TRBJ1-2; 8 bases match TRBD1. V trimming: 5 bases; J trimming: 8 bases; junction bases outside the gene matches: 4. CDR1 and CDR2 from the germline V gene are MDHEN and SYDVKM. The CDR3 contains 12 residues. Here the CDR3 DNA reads TGTGCCAGCAGTCAGGACAGGGACGGCTACACCTTC. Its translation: CASSQDRDGYTF.

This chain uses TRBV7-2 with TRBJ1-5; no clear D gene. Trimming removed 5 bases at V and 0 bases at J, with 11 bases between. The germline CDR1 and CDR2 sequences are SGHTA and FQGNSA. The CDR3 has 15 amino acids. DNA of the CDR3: TGTGCCAGCAGCCCCAGTCTTCATAGCAATCAGCCCCAGCATTTT. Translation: CASSPSLHSNQPQHF.

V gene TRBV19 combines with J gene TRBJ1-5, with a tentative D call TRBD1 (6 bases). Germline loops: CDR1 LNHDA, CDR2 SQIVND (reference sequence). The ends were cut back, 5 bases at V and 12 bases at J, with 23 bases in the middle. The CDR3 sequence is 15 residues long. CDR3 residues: CASSLGDIPQGSQHF. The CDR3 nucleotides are TGTGCCAGTAGTCTCGGGGACATCCCACAGGGAAGCCAGCATTTT.

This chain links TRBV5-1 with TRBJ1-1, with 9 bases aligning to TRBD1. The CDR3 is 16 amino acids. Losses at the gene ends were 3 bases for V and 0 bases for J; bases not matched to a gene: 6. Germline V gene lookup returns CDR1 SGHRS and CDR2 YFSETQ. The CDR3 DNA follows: TGCGCCAGCAGCTCCGGGACAGGGCTTATGAACACTGAAGCTTTCTTT. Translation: CASSSGTGLMNTEAFF.

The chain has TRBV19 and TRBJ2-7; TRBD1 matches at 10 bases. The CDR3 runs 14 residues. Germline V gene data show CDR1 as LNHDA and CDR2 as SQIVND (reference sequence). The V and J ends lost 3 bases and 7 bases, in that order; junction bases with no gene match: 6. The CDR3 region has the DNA TGTGCCAGTAGTATCCGGGACAGGGGAAGAGAGCAGTACTTC. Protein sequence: CASSIRDRGREQYF.

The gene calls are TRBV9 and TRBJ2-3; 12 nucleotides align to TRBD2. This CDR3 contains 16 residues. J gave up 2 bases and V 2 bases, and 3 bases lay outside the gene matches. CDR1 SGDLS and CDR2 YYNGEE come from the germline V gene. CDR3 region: CASSVTSGRYTDTQYF. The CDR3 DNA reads TGTGCCAGCAGCGTGACTAGCGGGAGATACACAGATACGCAGTATTTT.

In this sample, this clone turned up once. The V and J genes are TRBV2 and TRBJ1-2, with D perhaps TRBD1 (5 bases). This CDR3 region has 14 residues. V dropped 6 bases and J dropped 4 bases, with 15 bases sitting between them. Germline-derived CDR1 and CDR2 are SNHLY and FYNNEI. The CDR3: CASREGPSLYGYTF. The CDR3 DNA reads TGTGCCAGCAGGGAGGGACCGTCTCTCTATGGCTACACCTTC.

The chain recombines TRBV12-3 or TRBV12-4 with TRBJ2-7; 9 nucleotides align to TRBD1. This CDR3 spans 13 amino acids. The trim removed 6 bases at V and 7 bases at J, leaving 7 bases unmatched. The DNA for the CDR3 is TGTGCCAGCAGGACAGGGGGAATTGGTGAGCAGTACTTC. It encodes CASRTGGIGEQYF.

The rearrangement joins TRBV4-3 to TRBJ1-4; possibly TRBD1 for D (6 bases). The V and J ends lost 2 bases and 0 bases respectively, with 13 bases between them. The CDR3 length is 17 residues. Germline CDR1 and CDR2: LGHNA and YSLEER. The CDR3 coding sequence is TGCGCCAGCAGCCAACTCTCCCGGACAGCAACTAATGAAAAACTGTTTTTT. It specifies CASSQLSRTATNEKLFF.

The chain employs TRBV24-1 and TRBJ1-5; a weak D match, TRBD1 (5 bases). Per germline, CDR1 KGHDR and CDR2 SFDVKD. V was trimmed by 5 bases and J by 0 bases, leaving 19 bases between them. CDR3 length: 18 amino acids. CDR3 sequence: CATSGGMDNINSNQPQHF. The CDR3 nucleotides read TGTGCCACCAGTGGAGGAATGGACAATATAAATAGCAATCAGCCCCAGCATTTT.

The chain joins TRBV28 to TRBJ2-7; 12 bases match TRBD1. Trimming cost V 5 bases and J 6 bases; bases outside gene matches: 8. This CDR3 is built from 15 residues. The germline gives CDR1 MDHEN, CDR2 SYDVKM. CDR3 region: CASSTPGQGASEQYF. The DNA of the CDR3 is TGTGCCAGCAGTACTCCGGGACAGGGGGCTAGCGAGCAGTACTTC.

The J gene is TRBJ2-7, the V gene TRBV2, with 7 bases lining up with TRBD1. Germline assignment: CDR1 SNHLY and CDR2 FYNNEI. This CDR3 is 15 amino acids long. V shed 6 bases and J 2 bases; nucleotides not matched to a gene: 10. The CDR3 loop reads CASRAGTARTYEQYF. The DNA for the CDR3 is TGTGCCAGCAGGGCCGGGACAGCCCGTACCTACGAGCAGTACTTC.

CDR3: CASSPGLAGGPQFF. CDR3 nucleotides: TGTGCCAGCAGTCCGGGACTAGCGGGGGGGCCCCAGTTCTTC. V usage is TRBV6-5 and J usage is TRBJ2-1; the match to TRBD2 covers 16 bases. V lost 5 bases and J lost 13; bases outside the gene matches: 5. Germline assignment: CDR1 MNHEY and CDR2 SVGAGI. CDR3 size: 14 residues.